This T cell receptor beta chain is from a study of blood T cell repertoires in COVID-19. The CDR3 sequence is 16 residues long. V was clipped by 1 base and J by 2 bases, with 12 bases between them. CDR1 is SGHVS, CDR2 FNYEAQ, per germline. Method: immunoSEQ multiplex PCR; TCRdb's copy keeps in-frame clones and lacks some. The sample lists 120,000 or so clones; roughly four fifths were seen once. The sample taken for sequencing was peripheral blood. V gene TRBV7-6 combines with J gene TRBJ2-1; D is perhaps TRBD2 (6 bases). This receptor was identified in a man younger than 45 with COVID-19, enrolled during active disease. The CDR3 is CASSLEAGNPYNEQFF. The CDR3 DNA reads as TGTGCCAGCAGCTTAGAGGCGGGAAACCCCTACAATGAGCAGTTCTTC.